The sample holds many counts of the clone carrying this TCR beta chain. MiXCR, run by TCRdb on the RT-PCR reads, gives a single entry per CDR3 protein. This sample has hundreds of thousands of distinct CDR3 sequences, with 11% to 15% found just once. There are 15 residues in the CDR3. The V end lost 3 bases, the J end lost 5 bases, and 16 bases lay between the germline ends. The receptor comes from a female donor in good health, serving as a healthy control. The specimen was memory CD4+ T cells from blood. The chain joins TRBV12-3 or TRBV12-4 to TRBJ2-5, with D possibly being TRBD1 or TRBD2 (5 bases each). The CDR3 reads CASSFYGDVGETQYF. The CDR3 region has the DNA TGTGCCAGCAGTTTTTACGGGGACGTAGGGGAGACCCAGTACTTC.